This entry lists 21 T cell receptor beta chains sequenced from one sample in a study of identical twins. TCRdb fed the 5' RACE reads into MiXCR, producing one record per CDR3 protein. This table holds hundreds of thousands of distinct CDR3 sequences, 11% to 15% found once. Sequencing was carried out using memory (CD45RO+) T cells sorted from blood. The receptors shown here come from a woman under 30 in good health.

The CDR3: CASSQDYSYNSPLHF. The CDR3 region has the DNA TGCGCCAGCAGCCAAGATTATTCCTATAATTCACCCCTCCACTTT. The V gene is TRBV4-3, the J gene TRBJ1-6, with D unclear. This CDR3 has 15 residues. Germline V lookup: CDR1 LGHNA, CDR2 YSLEER. V lost 0 bases and J 1 base, leaving 4 bases between the germline ends.

The sample holds many counts of this clonotype. The genes are TRBV5-1 and TRBJ2-1; D perhaps matches TRBD1 (6 bases). The CDR3 spans 13 residues. Looked up from germline, CDR1 is SGHRS and CDR2 is YFSETQ. Trimming left V 7 bases short and J 4 bases short, with 12 bases between. In DNA form, the CDR3 reads TGCGCCAGCTTCGGGACATCTTACAATGAGCAGTTCTTC. Its protein product is CASFGTSYNEQFF.

This clonotype was detected a few times. The chain carries TRBV20-1 and TRBJ1-5; weak D call: TRBD1 (6 bases). The CDR3 length is 13 residues. Trimming left V 3 bases short and J 5 bases short, with 11 bases between. The germline V gene encodes CDR1 DFQATT and CDR2 SNEGSKA (reference sequence). In DNA, the CDR3 is TGCAGTGCTAGCGGGCAGGGGTATCAGCCCCAGCATTTT. Translating gives CSASGQGYQPQHF.

The rearrangement joins TRBV4-1 to TRBJ2-7; 9 bases line up with TRBD1. This CDR3 is built from 16 residues. V shed 3 bases, J shed 5 bases, and the junction held 11 bases outside the gene matches. The germline CDR1 and CDR2 sequences are MGHRA and YSYEKL. CDR3 protein: CASSQAGTGILDEQYF. Written as DNA, the CDR3 is TGCGCCAGCAGCCAGGCCGGGACAGGGATTCTAGACGAGCAGTACTTC.

This clonotype showed up many times. The V and J genes are TRBV5-6 and TRBJ1-1, with D perhaps matching TRBD1 (6 bases). Germline lookup yields CDR1 SGHDT and CDR2 YYEEEE. The CDR3 loop spans 16 amino acids. Trimming took 0 bases from V and 1 from J, leaving 13 bases between them. CDR3 sequence reads: CASSLGLSGANTEAFF. For the CDR3, the DNA is TGTGCCAGCAGCTTGGGGTTGTCGGGGGCGAACACTGAAGCTTTCTTT.

This clonotype has more than one count but fewer than ten. J is TRBJ2-1 and V is TRBV7-7; D is perhaps TRBD2 (6 bases). This CDR3 is built from 15 residues. Between the trimmed V and J ends, which lost 1 base and 5 bases, there was a span of 12 bases. Per germline, CDR1 SSHAT and CDR2 FNYEAQ (reference sequence). DNA of the CDR3: TGTGCCAGCAGCTTAGATACTAGCCCTCACAATGAGCAGTTCTTC. It encodes CASSLDTSPHNEQFF. Full variable domain (missing parts from reference TRBV7-7 and TRBJ2-1): GAGVSQSPRYKVTKRGQDVTLRCDPISSHATLYWYQQALGQGPEFLTYFNYEAQPDKSGLPSDRFSAERPEGSISTLTIQRTEQRDSAMYRCASSLDTSPHNEQFFGPGTRLTVL.

The rearrangement joins TRBV27 to TRBJ1-3; D remains ambiguous. This CDR3 has 15 residues. Per germline, CDR1 MNHEY and CDR2 SMNVEV (reference sequence). V was clipped by 5 bases and J by 0 bases, with 11 bases between them. The CDR3 protein is CASSMSGNSGNTIYF. CDR3 bases: TGTGCCAGCAGTATGTCCGGGAACTCTGGAAACACCATATATTTT.

This clonotype was observed many times. The genes are TRBV11-3 and TRBJ1-6; D gene ambiguous. This CDR3 has 13 amino acids. Germline V CDR1 and CDR2: SGHNT, YENEEA. V gave up 0 bases and J gave up 7 bases, with 4 bases separating them. CDR3 DNA: TGTGCCAGCAGCTTAGAAGGGAATTCACCCCTCCACTTT. Protein: CASSLEGNSPLHF.

This clonotype was counted a single time. V gene TRBV7-2 combines with J gene TRBJ2-3; D is possibly TRBD2 (6 bases). Trimming took off 5 bases at V and 7 bases at J, with 19 bases between the two ends. Germline V gene lookup returns CDR1 SGHTA and CDR2 FQGNSA. This CDR3 has 15 residues. The CDR3 DNA reads as TGTGCCAGCAGCCTCGACGGGGGTCGTCGGAATACGCAGTATTTT. Its protein is CASSLDGGRRNTQYF.

This clonotype was observed a handful of times. The chain uses TRBV20-1 and TRBJ1-5; no clear D gene. Trimming took off 6 bases at V and 3 bases at J, with 21 bases between the two ends. Germline lookup yields CDR1 DFQATT and CDR2 SNEGSKA (reference sequence). CDR3 length: 16 amino acids. The CDR3 reads CSAGRSRVRPNQPQHF. CDR3 in DNA: TGCAGTGCCGGCCGCTCGAGGGTTCGTCCCAATCAGCCCCAGCATTTT.

V usage is TRBV20-1 and J usage is TRBJ1-1, with unresolved D. The CDR3 consists of 11 residues. V was pared by 3 bases and J by 11 bases, with 13 bases between. Per the germline V gene, CDR1 is DFQATT and CDR2 is SNEGSKA (reference sequence). CDR3 sequence (DNA): TGCAGTGCTAGTCCGGGCCTTGGGGCTTTCTTT. Translation gives CSASPGLGAFF.

The rearrangement links TRBV7-2 to TRBJ2-1, with no clear D. The CDR3 runs 12 residues. CDR1 is SGHTA and CDR2 is FQGNSA in the germline V gene. Trimming removed 4 bases from V and 10 bases from J, with 11 bases in between. In DNA, the CDR3 is TGTGCCAGCAGCTACGACTGGCTAGAGCAGTTCTTC. Translated, it gives CASSYDWLEQFF.

The chain uses TRBV5-1 and TRBJ2-5, with 9 bases aligning to TRBD2. CDR1 is SGHRS, CDR2 YFSETQ, per germline. After removal of 3 bases from V and 1 base from J, the junction contained 13 bases not matched to a gene. The length of the CDR3 is 18 residues. The CDR3 is CASSSQGGGALTQETQYF. The DNA for the CDR3 is TGCGCCAGCAGCTCCCAAGGCGGGGGGGCCTTGACCCAAGAGACCCAGTACTTC. The entire variable domain, with the rest obtained from reference TRBV5-1 and TRBJ2-5, is as follows: KAGVTQTPRYLIKTRGQQVTLSCSPISGHRSVSWYQQTPGQGLQFLFEYFSETQRNKGNFPGRFSGRQFSNSRSEMNVSTLELGDSALYLCASSSQGGGALTQETQYFGPGTRLLVL.

This clonotype occurred a few times. V gene TRBV5-1 combines with J gene TRBJ1-1; D not resolved. CDR1 is SGHRS, CDR2 YFSETQ, per germline. The CDR3 loop spans 12 amino acids. The V end was cut by 5 bases, the J end by 0 bases, with 5 bases between. CDR3: CASRDLNTEAFF. The CDR3 DNA reads TGCGCCAGCAGGGACTTGAACACTGAAGCTTTCTTT.

The rearrangement uses TRBV28 and TRBJ1-1; D not resolved. Germline values: CDR1 MDHEN, CDR2 SYDVKM. V lost 6 bases, J lost 4 bases, and 9 bases lay in between. There are 12 residues in the CDR3. Here the CDR3 DNA reads TGTGCCAGCAGCTCTCTTAGCACTGAAGCTTTCTTT. As protein: CASSSLSTEAFF.

This clonotype was counted between two and nine times. V gene TRBV20-1 combines with J gene TRBJ2-3; D ambiguous. With 3 bases removed from V and 2 bases from J, the gap between germline ends came to 9 bases. The germline V gene encodes CDR1 DFQATT and CDR2 SNEGSKA (reference sequence). The CDR3 has 13 amino acids. CDR3 loop: CSASSRNTDTQYF. The CDR3 DNA sequence: TGCAGTGCTAGTAGTAGGAACACAGATACGCAGTATTTT.

At least ten counts were recorded for this clonotype. The chain uses TRBV5-1 and TRBJ1-1; D unresolved. The CDR3 contains 12 residues. Trimming shortened V by 7 bases and J by 4 bases, and 11 bases separated the two germline ends. Germline V gene sequence: CDR1 SGHRS, CDR2 YFSETQ. CDR3 sequence (DNA): TGCGCCAGCGGGCAGCGGATCACTGAAGCTTTCTTT. Translating gives CASGQRITEAFF.

This clonotype was counted between two and nine times. The CDR3 reads CSVDKAVREQFF. DNA for the CDR3: TGCAGCGTCGACAAAGCGGTCAGGGAGCAGTTCTTC. The chain carries TRBV29-1 and TRBJ2-1, with D tentatively TRBD2 (5 bases). Germline values: CDR1 SQVTM, CDR2 ANQGSEA. V dropped 6 bases and J dropped 10 bases, with 16 bases sitting between them. CDR3 length equals 12 residues.

The V and J genes are TRBV3-1 and TRBJ2-7; no firm D call. CDR3 length equals 12 residues. The V gene's germline CDR1 is LGHDT and CDR2 YNNKEL (reference sequence). The germline V and J ends were trimmed by 2 bases and 9 bases, with 11 bases remaining between them. The CDR3 here is CASSQLPGSQYF. CDR3 in DNA: TGTGCCAGCAGCCAATTGCCGGGTTCGCAGTACTTC.

The V and J genes are TRBV11-3 and TRBJ2-1; 12 bases map to TRBD2. The CDR3 length is 14 residues. Germline V gene data show CDR1 as SGHNT and CDR2 as YENEEA. With V trimmed by 6 bases and J by 4 bases, 1 base remained unmatched. DNA of the CDR3: TGTGCCAGCAGTACTAGCGGGGGGTACAATGAGCAGTTCTTC. Protein: CASSTSGGYNEQFF. Full variable domain (missing parts from reference TRBV11-3 and TRBJ2-1): EAGVVQSPRYKIIEKKQPVAFWCNPISGHNTLYWYLQNLGQGPELLIRYENEEAVDDSQLPKDRFSAERLKGVDSTLKIQPAELGDSAVYLCASSTSGGYNEQFFGPGTRLTVL.

There are many counts of this clonotype. The chain joins TRBV20-1 to TRBJ1-5; 8 bases map to TRBD1. The CDR3 runs 14 residues. With V trimmed by 2 bases and J by 5 bases, 5 bases remained unmatched. Germline values: CDR1 DFQATT, CDR2 SNEGSKA (reference sequence). The CDR3 sequence: CSARSDRGYQPQHF. CDR3 DNA: TGCAGTGCTAGATCCGACAGGGGTTATCAGCCCCAGCATTTT.